These 9 T cell receptor beta chains share one sample of origin, sequenced in a study of blood T cell repertoires in COVID-19. The protocol was immunoSEQ multiplex PCR, while the TCRdb copy is restricted to in-frame clones and leaves out a portion. Of 35,000 to 50,000 clones detected, approximately 85% appear once; the ten largest clones hold 9% to 15%. The sample was peripheral blood. The source is a human donor in a cohort sampled during active COVID-19.

The chain is built from TRBV9 and TRBJ2-7; tentative D call: TRBD2 (6 bases). CDR3 length: 15 amino acids. Trimming took 4 bases from V and 7 from J, leaving 21 bases between them. Germline V gene sequence: CDR1 SGDLS, CDR2 YYNGEE. CDR3 region: CASSPRLAASGEQYF. The CDR3 nucleotides read TGTGCCAGCAGCCCTAGGTTAGCGGCGTCGGGGGAGCAGTACTTC.

V gene TRBV4-2 combines with J gene TRBJ1-3; D remains unclear. This CDR3 comprises 14 residues. V was clipped by 4 bases and J by 3 bases, with 10 bases between them. Per germline, CDR1 LGHNA and CDR2 YNFKEQ. As DNA, the CDR3 is TGTGCCAGCAGCCCTTCCGGTATTGGAAACACCATATATTTT. It specifies CASSPSGIGNTIYF.

The genes are TRBV2 and TRBJ2-7; D not resolved. This CDR3 is built from 13 residues. Germline V CDR1 and CDR2: SNHLY, FYNNEI. V gave up 5 bases and J gave up 6 bases, with 14 bases separating them. The CDR3 here is CASSWAPQGEQYF. The CDR3 region has the DNA TGTGCCAGCAGTTGGGCCCCGCAAGGCGAGCAGTACTTC.

This clone was detected a few times. This chain connects TRBV5-4 to TRBJ2-2; 9 nucleotides match TRBD1. The CDR3 is made up of 16 amino acids. V dropped 4 bases and J dropped 1; count of bases not matched to a gene: 5. Germline CDR1 is SGHNT and CDR2 is YYREEE (reference sequence). The CDR3 DNA is TGTGCCAGCAGCCGGAGGGGACAGGGGAACACCGGGGAGCTGTTTTTT. Protein product: CASSRRGQGNTGELFF.

In its sample, this clone was seen once. The rearrangement uses TRBV7-3 and TRBJ2-5, with D possibly being TRBD1 (5 bases). In germline, CDR1 is SGHTA, CDR2 FQGTGA. V gave up 6 bases and J gave up 5 bases, with 19 bases separating them. CDR3 size: 15 residues. This chain's CDR3 is CASRYQGNSAETQYF. The CDR3 coding sequence is TGTGCCAGCAGATATCAGGGAAATTCGGCGGAGACCCAGTACTTC.

In this sample, this clone turned up a few times. The V call is TRBV7-9, the J call TRBJ2-3, with 8 bases matching TRBD2. The CDR3 spans 15 residues. Germline V CDR1 and CDR2: SEHNR, FQNEAQ (reference sequence). After removal of 3 bases from V and 0 bases from J, the junction contained 2 bases not matched to a gene. The CDR3 bases are TGTGCCAGCAGCTTGGGACTAGGTAGCACAGATACGCAGTATTTT. Translating it yields CASSLGLGSTDTQYF. Supplemented by reference TRBV7-9 and TRBJ2-3, the full variable domain reads DTGVSQNPRHKITKRGQNVTFRCDPISEHNRLYWYRQTLGQGPEFLTYFQNEAQLEKSRLLSDRFSAERPKGSFSTLEIQRTEQGDSAMYLCASSLGLGSTDTQYFGPGTRLTVL.

The rearrangement joins TRBV6-6 to TRBJ1-5; D gene ambiguous. V lost 6 bases and J lost 2, with 11 bases in between. Germline V gene lookup returns CDR1 MNHNY and CDR2 SVGAGI (reference sequence). This CDR3 has 14 amino acids. The CDR3 loop is CASSPDGGNQPQHF. The CDR3 nucleotides read TGTGCCAGCAGCCCCGACGGGGGCAATCAGCCCCAGCATTTT.

V is TRBV5-1 and J is TRBJ2-3, with D possibly TRBD1 on 5 matching bases. From germline, CDR1 is SGHRS and CDR2 YFSETQ. The V end lost 4 bases, the J end lost 0 bases, and 12 bases lay between the germline ends. The CDR3 consists of 15 residues. The chain's CDR3 is CASSDSPTSTDTQYF. CDR3 bases: TGCGCCAGCAGCGACAGCCCGACTAGCACAGATACGCAGTATTTT.

The chain links TRBV23-1 to TRBJ1-5, with a possible D match to TRBD1 (6 bases). TRBV23-1 is an open reading frame whose function is uncertain. Trimming left V 9 bases short and J 3 bases short, with 18 bases between. The CDR3 has 15 residues. This CDR3 is CARIQGSDNNQPQHF. Here the CDR3 DNA reads TGCGCCAGGATACAGGGATCGGATAACAATCAGCCCCAGCATTTT.